Listed below are T cell receptor beta chains from one sample, sequenced in a study of graft-versus-host responses after intestinal transplantation. The antigens these receptors bind are not known. Only in-frame clones appear in the TCRdb table, and some are missing; sequencing was by immunoSEQ multiplex PCR. Counted here are about 97,000 clones, 80% to 95% occurring once; the ten biggest clones make up around 0.067%. The sequencing used unstimulated CD8+ T cells sorted from spleen or lymph node cells, collected before transplant. The origin of the receptors is a human donor who was the organ donor for an intestinal transplant. CDR3s include the opening cysteine and the closing phenylalanine or tryptophan. A D gene is named only where the DNA matches it firmly. A clone size is listed for some rows: how often the clone was seen (once, few, many), or a class if it is expanded.

V	D	J	size	DNA	CDR3
TRBV9	TRBD2	TRBJ2-1	-	TGTGCCAGCAGCCGACTAGCGGGGGAGGTCAATGAGCAGTTCTTC	CASSRLAGEVNEQFF
TRBV6-1	TRBD1	TRBJ2-7	once	TGTGCCAGCAGTGAAGACCAGGGGGCTTTGATAGAAAATTATTACGAGCAGTACTTC	CASSEDQGALIENYYEQYF
TRBV18	TRBD2	TRBJ2-2	once	TGTGCCAGCTCACCGGGGCGGGAGGACACCGGGGAGCTGTTTTTT	CASSPGREDTGELFF
TRBV19	TRBD2	TRBJ2-1	-	TGTGCCAGTAGTACAAGTCTAGCGGGGGGTTTCTACAATGAGCAGTTCTTC	CASSTSLAGGFYNEQFF
TRBV18	-	TRBJ2-3	-	TGTGCCAGCTCACTCCGGGACTTCCCCACAGATACGCAGTATTTT	CASSLRDFPTDTQYF
TRBV28	TRBD1	TRBJ1-2	-	TGTGCCAGCACAACACCGGACAGGTTGATGAACTATGGCTACACCTTC	CASTTPDRLMNYGYTF
TRBV6-5	-	TRBJ2-3	-	TGTGCCAGCAACCCAGTTAGCACAGATACGCAGTATTTT	CASNPVSTDTQYF
TRBV5-1	TRBD1	TRBJ1-2	-	TGCGCCAGCAGCGCAGGGGGCTTGAATGGCTACACCTTC	CASSAGGLNGYTF
TRBV10-3	-	TRBJ1-2	-	TGTGCCATCAGTGAGCGGTACAGTCCTAACTATGGCTACACCTTC	CAISERYSPNYGYTF
TRBV5-1	TRBD1	TRBJ1-1	-	TGCGCCAGCAGCCCTACAGGGGGAGACACTGAAGCTTTCTTT	CASSPTGGDTEAFF
TRBV29-1	-	TRBJ1-2	-	TGCAGCGTTGAAGATGCGCAGGGTAGTGGTCCTAACTATGGCTACACCTTC	CSVEDAQGSGPNYGYTF
TRBV19	-	TRBJ1-1	-	TGTGCCAGTAGTATGGGGAGGGGCACTGAAGCTTTCTTT	CASSMGRGTEAFF
TRBV27	-	TRBJ2-3	-	TGTGCCAGCAGTTTATCGGGCGGGGTAATCACAGATACGCAGTATTTT	CASSLSGGVITDTQYF
TRBV29-1	-	TRBJ2-2	-	TGCAGCGTCCAAGGGGCGAACACCGGGGAGCTGTTTTTT	CSVQGANTGELFF
TRBV30	-	TRBJ1-4	few	TGTGCCTGGAGTGGGGGCAGGAGTTATGAAAAACTGTTTTTT	CAWSGGRSYEKLFF
TRBV28	TRBD2	TRBJ2-7	-	TGTGCCAGCAGTTTGATTGCGGCTAGCGGGATCTACGAGCAGTACTTC	CASSLIAASGIYEQYF
TRBV2	-	TRBJ2-2	once	TGTGCCAGCAGTGGAACGGTTTACACCGGGGAGCTGTTTTTT	CASSGTVYTGELFF
TRBV28	TRBD1	TRBJ1-2	-	TGTGCCAGCAGTCCCGGGACAGGGGGCAATGGCTACACCTTC	CASSPGTGGNGYTF
TRBV7-9	-	TRBJ2-7	-	TGTGCCAGCAGCTCCCCCGGGACTGGGGATGGGTACGAGCAGTACTTC	CASSSPGTGDGYEQYF
TRBV19	-	TRBJ2-5	-	TGTGCCAGTAGGCTGGGGGGGGCCGACCAAGAGACCCAGTACTTC	CASRLGGADQETQYF
TRBV6-1	TRBD2	TRBJ2-1	once	TGTGCCAGCAGTCCCCTAGCGGAAGCCTACAATGAGCAGTTCTTC	CASSPLAEAYNEQFF
TRBV9	TRBD1	TRBJ2-2	-	TGTGCCAGCAGCGTAGAGGGGACAGGGGCCACCGGGGAGCTGTTTTTT	CASSVEGTGATGELFF
TRBV25-1	-	TRBJ1-2	once	TGTGCCAGTGACCAGGGCCAGGGCTACACCTTC	CASDQGQGYTF
TRBV13	-	TRBJ1-2	-	TGTGCCAGCAGCTTAGGCAGAGGTGGCTACACCTTC	CASSLGRGGYTF
TRBV10-1	TRBD1	TRBJ2-3	-	TGCGCCAGCAGCGCCCGGACAGGGGTAGAGGATACGCAGTATTTT	CASSARTGVEDTQYF
TRBV28	-	TRBJ1-4	-	TGTGCCAGCAGTCCCACGGGTAACACTAATGAAAAACTGTTTTTT	CASSPTGNTNEKLFF
TRBV2	-	TRBJ1-1	-	TGTGCCCGCACAGTTTACACTGAAGCTTTCTTT	CARTVYTEAFF
TRBV5-6	-	TRBJ1-5	few	TGTGCCAGCAGCTTTGGAGGTGGTCAGCCCCAGCATTTT	CASSFGGGQPQHF
TRBV6-6	-	TRBJ2-5	-	TGTGCCAGCATGAGTGCGGAGGGGATTGAAGAGACCCAGTACTTC	CASMSAEGIEETQYF
TRBV28	TRBD2	TRBJ2-1	-	TGTGCCAGCAGTTTCCAGACTAGCGGGAGTGTAGATGAGCAGTTCTTC	CASSFQTSGSVDEQFF
TRBV5-1	-	TRBJ2-1	-	TGCGCCAGCAGCTTGGGGCATGGAGCAGATGAGCAGTTCTTC	CASSLGHGADEQFF
TRBV13	-	TRBJ1-2	-	TGTGCCAGCAGCCGCGATAACTATGGCTACACCTTC	CASSRDNYGYTF
TRBV5-4	TRBD1	TRBJ1-2	-	TGTGCCAGCAGCTACCAGGGGGCCAGCTATGGCTACACCTTC	CASSYQGASYGYTF
TRBV2	-	TRBJ2-7	-	TGTGCCAGCAGTGACGTCAGAGGATCCTACGAGCAGTACTTC	CASSDVRGSYEQYF
TRBV11-2	-	TRBJ1-2	-	TGTGCCAGCAGCTTAGTTAGAGTAACAGGAACCCGTTTC	CASSLVRVTGTRF
TRBV9	-	TRBJ1-1	-	-	CASSAGLSCGAFFGQGKGSCGAFF
TRBV7-3	-	TRBJ2-7	-	TGTGCCAGCAGCTTAATAGGGGACACCGAGACCTACGAGCAGTACTTC	CASSLIGDTETYEQYF
TRBV5-7	TRBD1	TRBJ1-5	-	TGTGCCAGCAGCCCGGGGACAGGGATGTATAGCAATCAGCCCCAGCATTTT	CASSPGTGMYSNQPQHF
TRBV30	TRBD2	TRBJ2-1	once	TGTGCCTCCACTCCTAGCGGGTACAATGAGCAGTTCTTC	CASTPSGYNEQFF
TRBV7-8	TRBD1	TRBJ1-2	-	TGTGCCAGCAGCTCCGGAGGACAGGCAATCTATGGCTACACCTTC	CASSSGGQAIYGYTF
TRBV4-1	-	TRBJ2-1	once	TGCGCCAGCAGCCCCACGGGAGCTGGCAATGAGCAGTTCTTC	CASSPTGAGNEQFF
TRBV7-6	TRBD1	TRBJ2-7	-	TGTGCCAGCAGCTTAGCGGGACAGGGCTACGAGCAGTACTTC	CASSLAGQGYEQYF
TRBV27	-	TRBJ2-1	-	TGTGCCAGCTCCACGGGAGTAAGATACAATGAGCAGTTCTTC	CASSTGVRYNEQFF
TRBV9	TRBD2	TRBJ2-1	-	TGTGCCAGCAGCGTAGAAGCGGGAGGTGAAGATGAGCAGTTCTTC	CASSVEAGGEDEQFF
TRBV2	TRBD1	TRBJ2-6	-	TGTGCCAGCAGTGGCCCTGGGACAGGGACTGAAACTGGGGCCAACGTCCTGACTTTC	CASSGPGTGTETGANVLTF